These T cell receptor beta chains were read from a single sample in a study of shared clonotypes between healthy human individuals. Clones were read by immunoSEQ multiplex PCR, and TCRdb kept only the in-frame ones, dropping some. Among some 2,500,000 clones listed, about nine tenths were seen once. Sequencing used naive CD4+ T cells from PBMCs. Source of these receptors: a man aged 18-30 years in good health. Some clones in this sample may be carry-over from other donors' samples. CDR3s include the opening cysteine and the closing phenylalanine or tryptophan. D genes are given only for firm matches. Clone size is given for some rows only: seen once, a few or many times, or a class if the clone is expanded.

clone_size	j_call	v_call	d_call	cdr3_aa	cdr3_nt
NA	TRBJ2-7	TRBV4-1	TRBD2	CASSQGSAGVSGEQYF	TGCGCCAGCAGCCAAGGATCAGCGGGAGTCTCGGGCGAGCAGTACTTC
NA	TRBJ2-7	TRBV6-5	NA	CASSYSRTTYEQYF	TGTGCCAGCAGTTACTCCCGGACTACATACGAGCAGTACTTC
NA	TRBJ1-3	TRBV15	NA	CATSRALTGNTIYF	TGTGCCACCAGCAGAGCCCTCACAGGAAACACCATATATTTT
NA	TRBJ2-7	TRBV15	TRBD1	CATSRDRARTGGSYEQYF	TGTGCCACCAGCAGAGATCGGGCTAGGACAGGGGGATCCTACGAGCAGTACTTC
few	TRBJ1-2	TRBV2	NA	CASSARGGYTF	TGTGCCAGCAGTGCTAGGGGGGGCTACACCTTC
NA	TRBJ2-2	TRBV28	TRBD1	CASRPQRDSANTGELFF	TGTGCCAGCAGACCCCAGAGGGACAGCGCGAACACCGGGGAGCTGTTTTTT
NA	TRBJ2-3	TRBV6-1	NA	CATGPRSTDTQYF	TGTGCCACCGGCCCGCGAAGCACAGATACGCAGTATTTT
NA	TRBJ2-7	TRBV2	TRBD1	CANAGTGVAYEQYF	TGTGCCAACGCCGGGACAGGGGTAGCCTACGAGCAGTACTTC
NA	TRBJ2-5	TRBV4-3	TRBD2	CASSQDFAGVRETQYF	TGCGCCAGCAGCCAAGATTTTGCGGGAGTCCGGGAGACCCAGTACTTC
NA	TRBJ1-4	TRBV7-2	NA	CASSLAGWYEKLFF	TGTGCCAGCAGCTTAGCTGGGTGGTATGAAAAACTGTTTTTT
NA	TRBJ2-2	TRBV11-1	TRBD1	CASSFTGARDGELFF	TGTGCCAGCAGCTTTACAGGGGCAAGGGACGGGGAGCTGTTTTTT
NA	TRBJ2-1	TRBV10-3	TRBD1	CAILGQGGNEQFF	TGTGCCATCCTCGGACAGGGGGGCAATGAGCAGTTCTTC
once	TRBJ2-2	TRBV9	NA	CASSESARAGTGELFF	TGTGCCAGCAGCGAATCAGCGAGAGCTGGCACCGGGGAGCTGTTTTTT
NA	TRBJ2-3	TRBV7-2	NA	CASSLVPTADTQYF	TGTGCCAGCAGCTTAGTTCCTACCGCAGATACGCAGTATTTT
NA	TRBJ2-3	TRBV10-3	TRBD2	CAISETWTSGINTQYF	TGTGCCATCAGTGAGACCTGGACTAGCGGGATAAATACGCAGTATTTT
NA	TRBJ2-1	TRBV5-1	TRBD1	CASSLRGTGGSNEQFF	TGCGCCAGCAGCTTGAGGGGGACAGGGGGCTCCAATGAGCAGTTCTTC
few	TRBJ1-5	TRBV20-1	NA	CSARGGQPQHF	TGCAGTGCTAGAGGAGGTCAGCCCCAGCATTTT
NA	TRBJ2-7	TRBV5-1	NA	CASSTGQGGYEQYF	TGCGCCAGCAGCACTGGGCAGGGGGGATACGAGCAGTACTTC
NA	TRBJ2-1	TRBV5-1	TRBD1	CASSFNSGTGFYEQFF	TGCGCCAGCAGCTTTAACTCCGGGACAGGGTTTTATGAGCAGTTCTTC
once	TRBJ2-7	TRBV4-1	NA	CASGETGHVSYEQYF	TGCGCCAGCGGGGAAACGGGACATGTTTCCTACGAGCAGTACTTC
NA	TRBJ2-1	TRBV5-4	NA	CASTKGNRDFNYNEQFF	TGTGCCAGCACCAAAGGAAACCGGGACTTCAACTACAATGAGCAGTTCTTC